This section outlines one T cell receptor beta chain sequence together with its context. The antigen is undetermined. The CDR3 totals 17 residues. Germline V gene lookup returns CDR1 ENHRY and CDR2 SYGVKD. Germline trimming cut 6 bases from V and 2 bases from J; bases unmatched to any gene: 9. Researchers barred patients who had uncontrolled infection, other autoimmune disease, pregnancy or lactation. The study based diagnoses on clinical symptoms, serum thyroxine and TRAb, thyroid ultrasound and orbital computed tomography. From RNA transcripts, TCR beta CDR3 regions were amplified. The HTBI set primed first-round TCR CDR3 RT-PCR. Via MiXCR, TCRdb re-called the multiplex PCR reads, giving one row per CDR3 protein. The table records hundreds of thousands of distinct CDR3 sequences, over 40% of them present only once. This record belongs to a study of T cells in Graves' hyperthyroidism and ophthalmopathy.

Study-wide results and limits: The blood repertoire included most of the expanded thyroid clonotypes above 0.001. Ophthalmopathy onset followed model prediction by a median approximately 7 months.

The chain has TRBV10-3 and TRBJ1-5, with 11 positions matching TRBD1. The TCR originated in an adult man with Graves' disease, either hyperthyroidism or ophthalmopathy (not recorded which). Sequencing input: peripheral blood or thyroid tissue (not recorded which). CDR3: CAISADRGRGGNQPQHF. CDR3 in DNA: TGTGCCATCAGCGCGGACAGGGGGCGCGGTGGCAATCAGCCCCAGCATTTT.